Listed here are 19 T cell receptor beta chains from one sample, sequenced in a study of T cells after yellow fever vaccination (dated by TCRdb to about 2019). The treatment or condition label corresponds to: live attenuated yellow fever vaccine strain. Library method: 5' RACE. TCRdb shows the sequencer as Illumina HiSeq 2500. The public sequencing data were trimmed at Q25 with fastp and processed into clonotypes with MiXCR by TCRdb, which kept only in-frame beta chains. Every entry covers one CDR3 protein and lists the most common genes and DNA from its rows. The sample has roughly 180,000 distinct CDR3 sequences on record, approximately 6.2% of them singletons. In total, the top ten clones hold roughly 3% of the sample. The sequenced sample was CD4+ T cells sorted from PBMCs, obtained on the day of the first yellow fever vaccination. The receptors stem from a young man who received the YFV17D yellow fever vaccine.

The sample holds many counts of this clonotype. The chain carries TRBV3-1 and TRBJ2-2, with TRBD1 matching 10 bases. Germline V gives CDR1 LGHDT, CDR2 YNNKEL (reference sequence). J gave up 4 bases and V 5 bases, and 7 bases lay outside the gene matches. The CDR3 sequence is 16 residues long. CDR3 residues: CASSGTGVGGTGELFF. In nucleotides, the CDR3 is TGTGCCAGCAGCGGGACAGGGGTCGGAGGCACCGGGGAGCTGTTTTTT.

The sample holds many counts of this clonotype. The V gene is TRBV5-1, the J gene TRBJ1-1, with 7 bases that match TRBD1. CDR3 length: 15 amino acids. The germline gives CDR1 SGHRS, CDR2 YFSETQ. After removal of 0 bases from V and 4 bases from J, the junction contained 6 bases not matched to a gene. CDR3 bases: TGCGCCAGCAGCTTGGGGGACAGAATCCCCACTGAAGCTTTCTTT. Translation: CASSLGDRIPTEAFF.

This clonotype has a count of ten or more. DNA for the CDR3: TGCGCCAGCAGCCGGGGGACACTCAACTATTCACCCCTCCACTTT. Its translation: CASSRGTLNYSPLHF. The V gene is TRBV5-1, the J gene TRBJ1-6; D possibly corresponds to TRBD1 (6 bases). Looked up from germline, CDR1 is SGHRS and CDR2 is YFSETQ. Trimming stripped 4 bases from V and 8 bases from J, with 16 bases between. CDR3 size: 15 residues.

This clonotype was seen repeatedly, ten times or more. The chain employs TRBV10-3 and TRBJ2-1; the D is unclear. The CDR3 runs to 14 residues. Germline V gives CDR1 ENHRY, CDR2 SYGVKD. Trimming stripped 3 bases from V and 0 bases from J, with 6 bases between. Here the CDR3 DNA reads TGTGCCATCAGTGAACCCAGCTCCTACAATGAGCAGTTCTTC. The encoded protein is CAISEPSSYNEQFF.

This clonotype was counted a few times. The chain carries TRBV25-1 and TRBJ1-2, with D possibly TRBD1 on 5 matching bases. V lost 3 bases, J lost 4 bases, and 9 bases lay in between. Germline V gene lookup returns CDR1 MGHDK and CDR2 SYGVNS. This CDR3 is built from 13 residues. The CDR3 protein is CASSERQGYGYTF. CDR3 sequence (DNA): TGTGCCAGCAGTGAGCGCCAGGGCTATGGCTACACCTTC.

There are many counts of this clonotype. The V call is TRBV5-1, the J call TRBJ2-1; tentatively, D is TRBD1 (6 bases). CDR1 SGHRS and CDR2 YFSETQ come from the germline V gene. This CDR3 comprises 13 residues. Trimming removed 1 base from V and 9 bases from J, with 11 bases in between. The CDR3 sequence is CASSLSGEGEQFF. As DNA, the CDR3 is TGCGCCAGCAGCTTGTCAGGGGAAGGTGAGCAGTTCTTC.

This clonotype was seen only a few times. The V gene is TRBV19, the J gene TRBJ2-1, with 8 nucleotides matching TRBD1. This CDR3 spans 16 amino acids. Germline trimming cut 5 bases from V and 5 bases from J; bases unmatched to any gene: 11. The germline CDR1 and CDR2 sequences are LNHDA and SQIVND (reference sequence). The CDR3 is CASSLGTGGTDNEQFF. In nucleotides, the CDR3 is TGTGCCAGTAGTCTAGGGACAGGTGGGACAGACAATGAGCAGTTCTTC.

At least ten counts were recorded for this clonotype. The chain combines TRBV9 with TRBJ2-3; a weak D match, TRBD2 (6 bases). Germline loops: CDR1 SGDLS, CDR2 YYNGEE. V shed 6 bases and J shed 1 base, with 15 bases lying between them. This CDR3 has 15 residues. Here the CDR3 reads CASKAGYAGTDTQYF. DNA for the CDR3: TGTGCCAGCAAAGCGGGCTACGCAGGCACAGATACGCAGTATTTT.

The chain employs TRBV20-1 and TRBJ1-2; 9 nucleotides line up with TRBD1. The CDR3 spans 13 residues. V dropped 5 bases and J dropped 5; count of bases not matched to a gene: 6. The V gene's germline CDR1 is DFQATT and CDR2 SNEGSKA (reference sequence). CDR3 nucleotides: TGCAGTGCTGCCGCCGGGACAGGGTATGGCTACACCTTC. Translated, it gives CSAAAGTGYGYTF.

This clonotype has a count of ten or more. The CDR3, as DNA: TGTGCCAGCACCGTCATGGAGGGGGCTCTAGGTACGCAGTATTTT. As protein: CASTVMEGALGTQYF. This sequence joins TRBV7-2 and TRBJ2-3; TRBD1 might be the D (7 bases). This CDR3 region has 15 residues. Germline V lookup: CDR1 SGHTA, CDR2 FQGNSA. V was pared by 7 bases and J by 8 bases, with 22 bases between.

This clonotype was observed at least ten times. CDR3 protein: CASKNSGANVLTF. The CDR3, as DNA: TGTGCCAGCAAAAACTCTGGGGCCAACGTCCTGACTTTC. The gene calls are TRBV12-3 or TRBV12-4 and TRBJ2-6; no clear D. This CDR3 contains 13 residues. Trimming stripped 7 bases from V and 0 bases from J, with 4 bases between.

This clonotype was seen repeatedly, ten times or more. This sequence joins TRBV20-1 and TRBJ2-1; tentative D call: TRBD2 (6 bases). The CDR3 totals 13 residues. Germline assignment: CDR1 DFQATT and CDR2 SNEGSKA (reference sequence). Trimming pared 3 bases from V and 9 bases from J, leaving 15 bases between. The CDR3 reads CSASPLLGGEQFF. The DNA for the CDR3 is TGCAGTGCTAGCCCCCTGTTGGGAGGTGAGCAGTTCTTC.

The CDR3 DNA reads TGTGCCAGCTCACTGCGACAGGGAGCGTACGAGCAGTACGTC. Translating gives CASSLRQGAYEQYV. The rearrangement joins TRBV18 to TRBJ2-7, with 7 positions matching TRBD1. The trim removed 4 bases at V and 4 bases at J, leaving 7 bases unmatched. CDR3 length: 14 amino acids. The germline V gene has CDR1 KGHSH and CDR2 LQKENI.

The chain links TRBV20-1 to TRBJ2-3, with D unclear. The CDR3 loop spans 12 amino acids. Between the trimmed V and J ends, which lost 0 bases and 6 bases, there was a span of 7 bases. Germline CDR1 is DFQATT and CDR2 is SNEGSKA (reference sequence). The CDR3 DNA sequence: TGCAGTGCTAGAGAGGGTCCGGATACGCAGTATTTT. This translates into CSAREGPDTQYF.

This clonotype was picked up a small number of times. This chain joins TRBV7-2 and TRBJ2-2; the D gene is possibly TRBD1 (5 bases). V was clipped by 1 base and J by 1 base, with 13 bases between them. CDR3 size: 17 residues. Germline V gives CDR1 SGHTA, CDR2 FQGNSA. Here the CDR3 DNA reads TGTGCCAGCAGCTTAGTAATCCGCAGGGTGAACACCGGGGAGCTGTTTTTT. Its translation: CASSLVIRRVNTGELFF.

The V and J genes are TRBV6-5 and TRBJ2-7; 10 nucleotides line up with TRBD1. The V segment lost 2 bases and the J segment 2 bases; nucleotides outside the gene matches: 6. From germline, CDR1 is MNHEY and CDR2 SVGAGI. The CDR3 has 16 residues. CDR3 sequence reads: CASSYRQGASTYEQYV. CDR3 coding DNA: TGTGCCAGCAGTTACAGACAGGGGGCCTCGACCTACGAGCAGTACGTC.

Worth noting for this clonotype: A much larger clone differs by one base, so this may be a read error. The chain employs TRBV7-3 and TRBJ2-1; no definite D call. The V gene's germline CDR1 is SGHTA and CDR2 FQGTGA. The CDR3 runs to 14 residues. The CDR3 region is CASSLSSNSNAQFF. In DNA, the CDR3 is TGTGCCAGCAGCCTTTCTTCCAATTCGAATGCGCAGTTCTTC.

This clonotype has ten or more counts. Here the CDR3 DNA reads TGCGCCAGCAGCTTGGGGGATGGCGGGGGGGCCTTCTACGAGCAGTACTTC. The encoded protein is CASSLGDGGGAFYEQYF. The J gene is TRBJ2-7, the V gene TRBV5-1, with 9 bases that match TRBD2. Germline V gene lookup returns CDR1 SGHRS and CDR2 YFSETQ. J lost 3 bases, V lost 0 bases, and 10 bases had no gene match. This CDR3 is 17 amino acids long.

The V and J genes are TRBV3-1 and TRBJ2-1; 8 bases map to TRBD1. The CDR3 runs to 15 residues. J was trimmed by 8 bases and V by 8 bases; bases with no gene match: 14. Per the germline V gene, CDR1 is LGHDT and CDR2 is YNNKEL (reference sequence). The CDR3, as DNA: TGTGCCAGCTGCGCCGGCGTGGACAGGGAGTATGAGCAGTTCTTC. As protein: CASCAGVDREYEQFF.